This T cell receptor (beta chain) was identified during a study of naive and memory T cell subsets. Study results and caveats: Possibly reflecting memory cells re-expressing CD45RA, a few larger clonotypes occurred in naive repertoires, especially CD8.

V dropped 2 bases and J dropped 4 bases, with 17 bases sitting between them. The CDR3 has 15 amino acids. The germline CDR1 and CDR2 sequences are DFQATT and SNEGSKA (reference sequence). This clonotype came up a few times. Its target is not known. An equimolar mix of two oligonucleotides served as the beta constant-region primer for TRBC1 and TRBC2. Ligated cDNA was amplified by four rounds of PCR with nested alpha and beta constant-region primers and SP2. TCRdb redid the calling of the UMI-ligation and nested PCR reads with MiXCR, one entry per CDR3 protein. The table has around 83,000 distinct CDR3 sequences, about 11% seen once.

The sequencing input was naive CD4+ T cells from blood. The genes are TRBV20-1 and TRBJ2-5; a weak D match, TRBD1 (5 bases). The TCR sequence derives from a human donor in good health. CDR3 sequence (DNA): TGCAGTGCTAGATTGGCCACCGGGCAGGGAGAGACCCAGTACTTC. Translating gives CSARLATGQGETQYF.